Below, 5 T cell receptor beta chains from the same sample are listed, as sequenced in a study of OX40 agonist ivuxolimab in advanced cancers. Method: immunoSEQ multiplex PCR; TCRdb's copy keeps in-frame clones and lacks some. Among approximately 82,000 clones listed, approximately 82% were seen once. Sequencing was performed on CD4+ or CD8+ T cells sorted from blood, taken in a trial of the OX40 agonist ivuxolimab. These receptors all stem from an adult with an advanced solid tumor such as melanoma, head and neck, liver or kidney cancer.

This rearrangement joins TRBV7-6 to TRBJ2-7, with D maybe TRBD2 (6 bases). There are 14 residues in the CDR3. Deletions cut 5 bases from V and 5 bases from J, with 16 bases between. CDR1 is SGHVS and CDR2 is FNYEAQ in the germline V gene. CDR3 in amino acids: CASSEGLHTDEQYF. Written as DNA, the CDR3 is TGTGCCAGCAGCGAGGGACTCCATACCGACGAGCAGTACTTC.

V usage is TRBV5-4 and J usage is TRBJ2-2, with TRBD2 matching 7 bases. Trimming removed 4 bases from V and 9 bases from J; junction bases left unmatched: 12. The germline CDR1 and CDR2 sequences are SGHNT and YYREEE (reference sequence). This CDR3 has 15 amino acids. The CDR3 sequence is CASSLYPGAGRELFF. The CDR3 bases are TGTGCCAGCAGCCTATACCCGGGAGCGGGGCGGGAGCTGTTTTTT.

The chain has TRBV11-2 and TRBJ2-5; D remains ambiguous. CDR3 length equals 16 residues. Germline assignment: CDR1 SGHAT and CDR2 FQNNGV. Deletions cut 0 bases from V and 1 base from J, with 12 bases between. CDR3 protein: CASSLERYTAQETQYF. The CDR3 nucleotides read TGTGCCAGCAGCTTAGAACGCTACACAGCCCAAGAGACCCAGTACTTC.

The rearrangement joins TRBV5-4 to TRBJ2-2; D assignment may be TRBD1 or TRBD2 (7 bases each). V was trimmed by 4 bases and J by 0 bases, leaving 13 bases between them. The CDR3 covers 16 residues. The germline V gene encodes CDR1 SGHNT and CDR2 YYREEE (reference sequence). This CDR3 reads CASSQGGGTNTGELFF. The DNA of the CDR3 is TGTGCCAGCAGCCAGGGGGGGGGCACGAACACCGGGGAGCTGTTTTTT.

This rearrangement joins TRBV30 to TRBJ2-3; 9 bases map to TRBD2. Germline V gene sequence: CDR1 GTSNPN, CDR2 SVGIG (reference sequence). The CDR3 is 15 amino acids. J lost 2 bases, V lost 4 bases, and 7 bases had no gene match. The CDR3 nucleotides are TGTGCCTGGACCACCCTAGCGGGGTACACAGATACGCAGTATTTT. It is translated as CAWTTLAGYTDTQYF.